Below are 21 T cell receptor beta chains sequenced from a single sample in a study of blood T cells in healthy people across ages. A J-beta primer mix and a sample-barcoded 5' primer were used in a second PCR of roughly 6 to 11 cycles. One entry per CDR3 protein results from TCRdb running MiXCR on the 5' RACE reads. Of almost 550,000 distinct CDR3 sequences in the sample, around 24% were seen once. These data also featured in a second study, about T cells of mothers and their children.

Sequenced: blood. These receptors all come from a boy younger than 18 in good health.

This clonotype was detected a few times. V is TRBV7-2 and J is TRBJ2-5; 9 nucleotides line up with TRBD1. The J call may be incorrect, as the DNA end agrees better with TRBJ2-1. Germline loops: CDR1 SGHTA, CDR2 FQGNSA. CDR3 length equals 13 residues. The CDR3 region is CTSSWDRVNEQFF. The CDR3 DNA follows: TGTACCAGCAGCTGGGACAGGGTCAATGAGCAGTTCTTC.

This clonotype was found a few times. The rearrangement uses TRBV4-2 and TRBJ2-1; the D is unclear. Germline values: CDR1 LGHNA, CDR2 YNFKEQ. The CDR3 has 13 amino acids. V dropped 3 bases and J dropped 8 bases, with 11 bases sitting between them. The CDR3 DNA is TGTGCCAGCAGCCATGGGTTTGGCGATGAGCAGTTCTTC. Protein sequence: CASSHGFGDEQFF.

This clonotype was picked up a small number of times. The chain recombines TRBV28 with TRBJ2-1; no clear D gene. Germline V lookup: CDR1 MDHEN, CDR2 SYDVKM. The CDR3 covers 14 residues. Trimming removed 5 bases at V and 2 bases at J, with 10 bases between. The CDR3 sequence is CASSEQYTYNEQFF. DNA of the CDR3: TGTGCCAGCAGTGAACAGTATACCTACAATGAGCAGTTCTTC.

This clonotype was detected only once. The chain recombines TRBV7-9 with TRBJ2-5; D unresolved. Trimming removed 2 bases from V and 3 bases from J, with 4 bases in between. Germline-derived CDR1 and CDR2 are SEHNR and FQNEAQ (reference sequence). There are 12 residues in the CDR3. The CDR3 DNA reads TGTGCCAGCAGCTTAATAGAAGAGACCCAGTACTTC. Translated: CASSLIEETQYF.

The V gene is TRBV5-4, the J gene TRBJ1-5, with D hard to call. The V gene's germline CDR1 is SGHNT and CDR2 YYREEE (reference sequence). The CDR3 runs 12 residues. The V gene lost 0 bases and the J gene lost 6 bases, with 4 bases spanning the gap. The CDR3 here is CASSLEGQPQHF. In DNA, the CDR3 is TGTGCCAGCAGCTTGGAAGGTCAGCCCCAGCATTTT. Full variable domain (missing parts from reference TRBV5-4 and TRBJ1-5): ETGVTQSPTHLIKTRGQQVTLRCSSQSGHNTVSWYQQALGQGPQFIFQYYREEENGRGNFPPRFSGLQFPNYSSELNVNALELDDSALYLCASSLEGQPQHFGDGTRLSIL.

V and J are TRBV5-5 and TRBJ1-3; D unclear. V was trimmed by 4 bases and J by 1 base, leaving 9 bases between them. This CDR3 is built from 14 residues. The germline V gene has CDR1 SGHKS and CDR2 YYEKEE (reference sequence). In DNA, the CDR3 is TGTGCCAGCAGCCTTTGGGGATCTGGAAACACCATATATTTT. It yields the protein CASSLWGSGNTIYF.

In its sample, this clonotype was seen a few times. J is TRBJ2-5 and V is TRBV3-1; TRBD2 matches 7 bases. The end of the DNA aligns better with TRBJ2-1, so the J call may be wrong. This CDR3 spans 16 amino acids. Germline V CDR1 and CDR2: LGHDT, YNNKEL (reference sequence). The CDR3 spells CASSRQGDPTGGGQFF. DNA of the CDR3: TGTGCCAGCAGCCGTCAAGGAGACCCCACGGGAGGAGGGCAGTTCTTC.

The chain employs TRBV20-1 and TRBJ2-1; 7 bases match TRBD2. Germline V gives CDR1 DFQATT, CDR2 SNEGSKA (reference sequence). CDR3 size: 15 residues. Written as DNA, the CDR3 is TGCAGCGCCCCGGGAGGCCATTACTCCTACAATGAGCAGTTCTTC. Translating it yields CSAPGGHYSYNEQFF.

The chain has TRBV27 and TRBJ2-7; perhaps D is TRBD1 or TRBD2 (5 bases each). In germline, CDR1 is MNHEY, CDR2 SMNVEV (reference sequence). V gave up 3 bases and J gave up 3 bases, with 12 bases separating them. CDR3 size: 14 residues. Here the CDR3 reads CASSLLGAGYEQYF. The CDR3 coding sequence is TGTGCCAGCAGTTTGCTCGGGGCAGGCTACGAGCAGTACTTC.

J is TRBJ1-3 and V is TRBV7-2, with D hard to call. Per the germline V gene, CDR1 is SGHTA and CDR2 is FQGNSA. Trimming cost V 1 base and J 0 bases, with 13 bases left between them. This CDR3 has 17 amino acids. CDR3 nucleotides: TGTGCCAGCAGCTTAGGACGGGATGGAAGCTCTGGAAACACCATATATTTT. Protein sequence: CASSLGRDGSSGNTIYF.

The V gene is TRBV27, the J gene TRBJ2-5; TRBD2 agrees at 10 bases. The end of the DNA aligns better with TRBJ2-7, so the J call may be wrong. The CDR3 has 15 amino acids. Germline assignment: CDR1 MNHEY and CDR2 SMNVEV (reference sequence). Written as DNA, the CDR3 is TGTGCCAGCAGGACATCTAGCGGGGGCTCGTACGAGCAGTACTTC. This codes for CASRTSSGGSYEQYF.

This chain links TRBV10-3 with TRBJ2-1; possibly TRBD2 for D (6 bases). There are 16 residues in the CDR3. Trimming removed 0 bases from V and 6 bases from J, with 15 bases in between. Looked up from germline, CDR1 is ENHRY and CDR2 is SYGVKD. The CDR3 DNA reads TGTGCCATCAGTGAGTCGGCCTCCCAAGCGGGCAATGAGCAGTTCTTC. Protein: CAISESASQAGNEQFF.

This clonotype was recorded a few times. The chain is built from TRBV4-1 and TRBJ2-5; 8 bases are a match to TRBD2. The assigned J gene may be wrong: the sequence end matches TRBJ2-1 better. Germline CDR1 and CDR2: MGHRA and YSYEKL. The CDR3 covers 16 residues. The DNA of the CDR3 is TGCGCCAGCAGCCAAGATCTTACTAGCGGCTACAATGAGCAGTTCTTC. It translates to CASSQDLTSGYNEQFF.

This clonotype was picked up a small number of times. Germline and junction disagree at one end, which may indicate a read error. This chain connects TRBV7-9 to TRBJ2-7; 7 nucleotides agree with TRBD2. The CDR3 length is 15 residues. The germline V gene encodes CDR1 SEHNR and CDR2 FQNEAQ (reference sequence). The CDR3 DNA follows: TGTGCCAGCAGCTTAGAATTCGCAGGCGCGGGAGAGCGGTACTTC. Its translation is CASSLEFAGAGERYF.

This clonotype showed up just a few times. The V and J genes are TRBV7-2 and TRBJ2-1; 9 nucleotides match TRBD2. Germline CDR1 reads SGHTA; CDR2 reads FQGNSA. V trimming: 4 bases; J trimming: 6 bases; junction bases outside the gene matches: 13. This CDR3 is built from 17 residues. The CDR3 DNA reads as TGTGCCAGCAGCTCCTCGGAAGGGCTAGCGGGAACCAATGAGCAGTTCTTC. This sequence encodes CASSSSEGLAGTNEQFF.

The chain couples TRBV4-1 to TRBJ2-2, with 7 bases identical to TRBD2. The V gene end was trimmed by 3 bases and the J gene end by 1 base; junction bases not matched to a gene: 8. Looked up from germline, CDR1 is MGHRA and CDR2 is YSYEKL. The CDR3 totals 17 residues. The CDR3 is CASSQVLQRGNTGELFF. The CDR3 bases are TGCGCCAGCAGCCAGGTCTTACAGCGGGGGAACACCGGGGAGCTGTTTTTT.

This clonotype has only a few counts. This chain links TRBV28 with TRBJ2-3, with D unclear. CDR1 is MDHEN and CDR2 is SYDVKM in the germline V gene. V lost 5 bases and J 4 bases, leaving 10 bases between the germline ends. This CDR3 has 13 residues. The CDR3 loop reads CASSTPAPDTQYF. The CDR3 coding sequence is TGTGCCAGCAGTACCCCAGCCCCAGATACGCAGTATTTT.

This clonotype was detected only a few times. The chain links TRBV7-8 to TRBJ2-1, with D tentatively TRBD2 (5 bases). CDR3 length: 14 residues. V dropped 1 base and J dropped 5 bases, with 9 bases sitting between them. Germline CDR1 reads SGHVS; CDR2 reads FQNEAQ. The CDR3 DNA reads as TGTGCCAGCAGCTTAGAGACTATGGACAATGAGCAGTTCTTC. Its translation is CASSLETMDNEQFF.

The CDR3 nucleotides read TGTGCCAGCAGCTTGGGACTAGCGGGTAGAAGGAGCTCCTACAATGAGCAGTTCTTC. Translating gives CASSLGLAGRRSSYNEQFF. This sequence joins TRBV5-5 and TRBJ2-1, with TRBD2 identical over 10 bases. This CDR3 is 19 amino acids long. CDR1 is SGHKS, CDR2 YYEKEE, per germline (reference sequence). Unmatched junction bases numbered 9, after V lost 0 bases and J lost 0 bases.

A few counts support this clonotype. The chain employs TRBV7-2 and TRBJ1-3; no definite D call. Germline CDR1 reads SGHTA; CDR2 reads FQGNSA. The CDR3 sequence is 15 residues long. The germline V and J ends were trimmed by 3 bases and 3 bases, with 12 bases remaining between them. The CDR3 DNA reads as TGTGCCAGCAGCTTGCGAGAGTCTCTTGGAAACACCATATATTTT. Translated: CASSLRESLGNTIYF.

This clonotype showed up just a few times. This chain joins TRBV6-1 and TRBJ2-7; possibly TRBD1 or TRBD2 for D (5 bases each). This CDR3 comprises 15 residues. CDR1 MNHNS and CDR2 SASEGT come from the germline V gene. Trimming shortened V by 2 bases and J by 0 bases, and 11 bases separated the two germline ends. The CDR3 nucleotides read TGTGCCAGCAGTGAAAATGGGGGTAGCTCCTACGAGCAGTACTTC. Translation: CASSENGGSSYEQYF.